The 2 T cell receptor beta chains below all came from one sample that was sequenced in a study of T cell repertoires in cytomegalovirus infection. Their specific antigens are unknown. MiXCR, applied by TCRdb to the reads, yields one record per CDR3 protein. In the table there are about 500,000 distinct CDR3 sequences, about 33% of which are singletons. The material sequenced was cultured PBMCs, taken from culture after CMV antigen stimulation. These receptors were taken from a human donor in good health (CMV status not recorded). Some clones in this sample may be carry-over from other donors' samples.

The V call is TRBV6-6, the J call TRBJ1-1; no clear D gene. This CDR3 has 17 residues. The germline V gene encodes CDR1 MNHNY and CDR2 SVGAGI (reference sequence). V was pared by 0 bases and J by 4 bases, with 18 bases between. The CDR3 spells CASSYSSIGGWFTEAFF. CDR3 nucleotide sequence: TGTGCCAGCAGTTACTCGAGTATAGGAGGATGGTTCACTGAAGCTTTCTTT.

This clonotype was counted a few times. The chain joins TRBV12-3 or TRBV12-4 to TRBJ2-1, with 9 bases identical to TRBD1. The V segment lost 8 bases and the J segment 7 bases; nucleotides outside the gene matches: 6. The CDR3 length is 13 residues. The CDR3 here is CASGRDRVNEQFF. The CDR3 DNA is TGTGCCAGCGGCCGGGACAGGGTTAATGAGCAGTTCTTC.